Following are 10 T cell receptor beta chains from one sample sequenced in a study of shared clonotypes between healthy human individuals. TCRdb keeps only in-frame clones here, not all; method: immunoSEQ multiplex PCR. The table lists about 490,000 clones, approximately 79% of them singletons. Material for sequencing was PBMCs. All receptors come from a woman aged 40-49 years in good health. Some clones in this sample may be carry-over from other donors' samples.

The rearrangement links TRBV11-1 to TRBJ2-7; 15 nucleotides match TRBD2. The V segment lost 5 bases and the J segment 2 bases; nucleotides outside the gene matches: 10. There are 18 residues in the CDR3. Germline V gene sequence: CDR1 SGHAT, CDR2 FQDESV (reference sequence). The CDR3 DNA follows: TGTGCCAGCAGCCGCGGACTAGCGGGAGGGACTGGAGCCTACGAGCAGTACTTC. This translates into CASSRGLAGGTGAYEQYF.

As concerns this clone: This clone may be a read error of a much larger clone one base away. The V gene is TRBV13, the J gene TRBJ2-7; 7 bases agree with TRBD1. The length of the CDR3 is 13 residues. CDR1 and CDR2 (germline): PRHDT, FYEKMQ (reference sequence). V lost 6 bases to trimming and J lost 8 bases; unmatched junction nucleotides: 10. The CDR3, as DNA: TGTGCCAGCAGAATGACAGGGAAGTACAAGCAGTACTTC. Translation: CASRMTGKYKQYF.

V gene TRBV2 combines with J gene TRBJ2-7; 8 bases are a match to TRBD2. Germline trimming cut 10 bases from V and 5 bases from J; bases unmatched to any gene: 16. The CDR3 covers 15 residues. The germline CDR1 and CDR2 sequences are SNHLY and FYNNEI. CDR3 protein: CATAGRGASLHEQYF. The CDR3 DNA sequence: TGTGCCACCGCCGGGAGGGGGGCTTCTCTTCACGAGCAGTACTTC.

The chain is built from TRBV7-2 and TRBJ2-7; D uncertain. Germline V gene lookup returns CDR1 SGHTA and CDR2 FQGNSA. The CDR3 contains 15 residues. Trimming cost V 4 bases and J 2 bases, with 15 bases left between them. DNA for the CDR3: TGTGCCAGCAGCTCGTCCCGGGCGCTTCCCTACGAGCAGTACTTC. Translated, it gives CASSSSRALPYEQYF.

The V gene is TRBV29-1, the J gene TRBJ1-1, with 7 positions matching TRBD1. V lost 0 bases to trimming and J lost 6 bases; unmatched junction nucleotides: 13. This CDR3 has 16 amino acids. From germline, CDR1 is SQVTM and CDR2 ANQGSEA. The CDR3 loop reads CSVEDRGNRGFAEAFF. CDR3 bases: TGCAGCGTTGAAGATCGGGGGAACAGGGGCTTTGCTGAAGCTTTCTTT.

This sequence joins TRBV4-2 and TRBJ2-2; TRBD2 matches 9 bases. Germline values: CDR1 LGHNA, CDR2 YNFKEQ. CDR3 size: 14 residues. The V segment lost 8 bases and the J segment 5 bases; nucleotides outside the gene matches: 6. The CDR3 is CASGGTSQTGELFF. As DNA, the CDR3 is TGTGCCAGCGGTGGGACTAGCCAGACCGGGGAGCTGTTTTTT.

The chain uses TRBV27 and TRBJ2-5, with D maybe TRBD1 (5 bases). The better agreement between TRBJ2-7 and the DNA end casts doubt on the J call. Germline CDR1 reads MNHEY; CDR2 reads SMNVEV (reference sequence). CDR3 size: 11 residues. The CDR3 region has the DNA TGTGCCACCTCGCTTGGGGCCGAGCAGTACTTC. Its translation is CATSLGAEQYF.

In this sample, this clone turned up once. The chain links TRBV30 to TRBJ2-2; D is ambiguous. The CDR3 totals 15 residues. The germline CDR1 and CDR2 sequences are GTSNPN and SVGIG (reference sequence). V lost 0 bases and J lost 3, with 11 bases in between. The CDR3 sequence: CAWSVLGSDTGELFF. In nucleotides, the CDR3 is TGTGCCTGGAGTGTACTGGGATCCGACACCGGGGAGCTGTTTTTT.

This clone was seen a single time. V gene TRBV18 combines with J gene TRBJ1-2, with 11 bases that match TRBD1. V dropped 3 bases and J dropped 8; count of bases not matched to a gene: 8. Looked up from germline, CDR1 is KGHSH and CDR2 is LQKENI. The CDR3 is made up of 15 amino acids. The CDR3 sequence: CASSPRDRGILGYTF. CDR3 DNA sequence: TGTGCCAGCTCACCCCGGGACAGGGGGATTCTCGGCTACACCTTC.

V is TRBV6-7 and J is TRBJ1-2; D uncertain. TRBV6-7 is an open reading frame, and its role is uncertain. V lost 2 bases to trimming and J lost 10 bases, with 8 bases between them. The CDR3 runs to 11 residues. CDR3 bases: TGTGCCAGCAGTTACCCCTGCTTCTACACCTTC. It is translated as CASSYPCFYTF.